The clone carrying this T cell receptor beta chain is labeled as medium-sized. Its antigen is not identified. The read halts 3 residues ahead of the CDR3 end, with the missing end drawn from the germline J gene. The data were taken from a study of T cell clonality in common variable immunodeficiency. General study results and limits: What drives increased CVID clonality needs T cell subpopulation sequencing.

This CDR3 region has 14 residues. Germline CDR1 GTSNPN, CDR2 SVGIG (reference sequence). Losses at the gene ends were 0 bases for V and 3 bases for J; bases not matched to a gene: 1. Some clones are missing from TCRdb's copy, which holds only in-frame ones; the method was immunoSEQ multiplex PCR. Altogether some 43,000 clones were found in the sample, and no singletons occur. Sequencing was done on a sample of peripheral blood mononuclear cells. The receptor was isolated from a person aged 18-70 years in good health. The chain links TRBV30 to TRBJ2-1; 8 bases match TRBD2. CDR3 bases read: TGTGCCTGGAGTGTAGCGGGAGACTACAATGAG. Residues: CAWSVAGDYNE. The full CDR3 protein is CAWSVAGDYNEQFF.